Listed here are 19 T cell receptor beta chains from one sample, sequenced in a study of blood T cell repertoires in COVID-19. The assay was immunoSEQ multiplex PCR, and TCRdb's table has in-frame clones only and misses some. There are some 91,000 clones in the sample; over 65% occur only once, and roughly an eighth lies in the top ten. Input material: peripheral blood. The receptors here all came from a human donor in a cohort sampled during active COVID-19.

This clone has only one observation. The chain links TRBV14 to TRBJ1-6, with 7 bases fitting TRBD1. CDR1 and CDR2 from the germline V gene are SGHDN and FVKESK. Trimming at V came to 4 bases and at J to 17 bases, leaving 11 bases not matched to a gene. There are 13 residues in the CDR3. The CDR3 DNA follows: TGTGCCAGCAGCCGGACGAGGACAGGCTTGATCCACTTT. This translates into CASSRTRTGLIHF. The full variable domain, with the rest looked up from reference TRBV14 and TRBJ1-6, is EAGVTQFPSHSVIEKGQTVTLRCDPISGHDNLYWYRRVMGKEIKFLLHFVKESKQDESGMPNNRFLAERTGGTYSTLKVQPAELEDSGVYFCASSRTRTGLIHFGNGTRLTVT.

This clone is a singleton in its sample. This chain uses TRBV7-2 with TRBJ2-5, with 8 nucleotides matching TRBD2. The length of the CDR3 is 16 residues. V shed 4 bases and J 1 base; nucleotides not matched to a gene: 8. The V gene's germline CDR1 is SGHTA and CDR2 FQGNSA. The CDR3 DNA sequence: TGTGCCAGCAGCTCCCCTCCGGGGGGGACCCAAGAGACCCAGTACTTC. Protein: CASSSPPGGTQETQYF.

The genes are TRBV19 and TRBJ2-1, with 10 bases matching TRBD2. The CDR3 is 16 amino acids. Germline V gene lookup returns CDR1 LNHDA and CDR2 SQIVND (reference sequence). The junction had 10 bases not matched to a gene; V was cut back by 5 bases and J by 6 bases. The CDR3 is CASSPRLAGSGNEQFF. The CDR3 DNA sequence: TGTGCCAGTAGTCCCCGACTAGCGGGCTCCGGCAATGAGCAGTTCTTC.

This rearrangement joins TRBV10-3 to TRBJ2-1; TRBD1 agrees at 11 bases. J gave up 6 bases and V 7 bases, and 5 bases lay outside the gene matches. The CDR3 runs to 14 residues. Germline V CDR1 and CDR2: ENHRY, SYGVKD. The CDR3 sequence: CAITPGTGGNEQFF. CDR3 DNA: TGTGCCATCACCCCCGGGACAGGGGGCAATGAGCAGTTCTTC.

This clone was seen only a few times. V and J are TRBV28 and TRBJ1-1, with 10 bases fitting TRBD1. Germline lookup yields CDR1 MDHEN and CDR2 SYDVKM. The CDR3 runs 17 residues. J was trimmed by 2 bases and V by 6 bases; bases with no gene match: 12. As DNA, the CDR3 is TGTGCCAGCAGGATGATTAGGACAGGGGGTACCAACACTGAAGCTTTCTTT. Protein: CASRMIRTGGTNTEAFF.

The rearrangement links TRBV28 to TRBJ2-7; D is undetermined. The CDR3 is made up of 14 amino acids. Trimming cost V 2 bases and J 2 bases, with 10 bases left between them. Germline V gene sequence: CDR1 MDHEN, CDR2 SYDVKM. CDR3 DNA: TGTGCCAGCAGTTTAACGGTGATCGCCTACGAGCAGTACTTC. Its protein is CASSLTVIAYEQYF.

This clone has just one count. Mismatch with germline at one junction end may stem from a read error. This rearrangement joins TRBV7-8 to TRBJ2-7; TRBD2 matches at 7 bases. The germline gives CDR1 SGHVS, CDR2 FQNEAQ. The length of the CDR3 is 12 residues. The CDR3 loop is CASSLVLAETTF. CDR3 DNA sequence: TGTGCCAGCAGCTTAGTCCTAGCGGAGACAACCTTC. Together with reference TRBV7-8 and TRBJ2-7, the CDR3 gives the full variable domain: GAGVSQSPRYKVAKRGQDVALRCDPISGHVSLFWYQQALGQGPEFLTYFQNEAQLDKSGLPSDRFFAERPEGSVSTLKIQRTQQEDSAVYLCASSLVLAETTFGPGTRLTVT.

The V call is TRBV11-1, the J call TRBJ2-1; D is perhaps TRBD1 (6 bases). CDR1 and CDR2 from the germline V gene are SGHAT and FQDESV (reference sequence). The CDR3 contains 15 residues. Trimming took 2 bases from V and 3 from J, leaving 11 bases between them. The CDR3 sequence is CASSLRAGDYNEQFF. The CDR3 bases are TGTGCCAGCAGCTTACGGGCAGGGGACTACAATGAGCAGTTCTTC.

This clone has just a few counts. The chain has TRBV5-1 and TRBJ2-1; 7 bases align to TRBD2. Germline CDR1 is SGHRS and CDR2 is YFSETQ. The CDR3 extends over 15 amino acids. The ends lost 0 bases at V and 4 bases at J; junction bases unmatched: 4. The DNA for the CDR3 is TGCGCCAGCAGCTTGGAGGGCGGGAGTTACAATGAGCAGTTCTTC. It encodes CASSLEGGSYNEQFF.

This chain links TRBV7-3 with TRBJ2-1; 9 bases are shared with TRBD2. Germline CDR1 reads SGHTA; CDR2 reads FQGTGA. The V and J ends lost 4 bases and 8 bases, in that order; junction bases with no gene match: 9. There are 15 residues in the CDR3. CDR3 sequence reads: CASSSARGGHDEQFF. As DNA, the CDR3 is TGTGCCAGCAGCTCAGCGCGGGGGGGGCACGATGAGCAGTTCTTC.

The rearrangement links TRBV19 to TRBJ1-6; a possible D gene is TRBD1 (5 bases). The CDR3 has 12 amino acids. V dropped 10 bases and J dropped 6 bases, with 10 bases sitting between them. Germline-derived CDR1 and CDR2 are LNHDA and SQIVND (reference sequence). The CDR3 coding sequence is TGTGCCATCGGGGGAGTTAATTCACCCCTCCACTTT. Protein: CAIGGVNSPLHF.

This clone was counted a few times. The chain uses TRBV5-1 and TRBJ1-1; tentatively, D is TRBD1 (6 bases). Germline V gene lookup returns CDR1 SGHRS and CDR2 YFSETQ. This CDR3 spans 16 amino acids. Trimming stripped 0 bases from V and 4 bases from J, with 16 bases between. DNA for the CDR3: TGCGCCAGCAGCTTGGAGGCAGGGGACCCCCCCACTGAAGCTTTCTTT. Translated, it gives CASSLEAGDPPTEAFF. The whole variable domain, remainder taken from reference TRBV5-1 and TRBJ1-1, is KAGVTQTPRYLIKTRGQQVTLSCSPISGHRSVSWYQQTPGQGLQFLFEYFSETQRNKGNFPGRFSGRQFSNSRSEMNVSTLELGDSALYLCASSLEAGDPPTEAFFGQGTRLTVV.

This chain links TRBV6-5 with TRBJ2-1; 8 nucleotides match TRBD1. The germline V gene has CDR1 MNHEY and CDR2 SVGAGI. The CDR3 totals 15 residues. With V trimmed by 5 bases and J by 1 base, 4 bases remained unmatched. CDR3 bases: TGTGCCAGCAGTCGGGACAGGAATTCCTACAATGAGCAGTTCTTC. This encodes CASSRDRNSYNEQFF.

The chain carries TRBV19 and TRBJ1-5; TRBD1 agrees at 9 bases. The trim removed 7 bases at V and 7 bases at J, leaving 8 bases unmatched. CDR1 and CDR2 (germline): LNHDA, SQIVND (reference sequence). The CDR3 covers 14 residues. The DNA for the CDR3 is TGTGCCAGTATGGGGACAGGGACTTTACAGCCCCAGCATTTT. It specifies CASMGTGTLQPQHF.

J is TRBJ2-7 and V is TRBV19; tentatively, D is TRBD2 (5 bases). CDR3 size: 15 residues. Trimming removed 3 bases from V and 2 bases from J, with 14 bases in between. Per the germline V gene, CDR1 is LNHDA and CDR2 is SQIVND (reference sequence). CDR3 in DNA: TGTGCCAGTAGTATTAAGAGGGCGGGCACCTACGAGCAGTACTTC. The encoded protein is CASSIKRAGTYEQYF.

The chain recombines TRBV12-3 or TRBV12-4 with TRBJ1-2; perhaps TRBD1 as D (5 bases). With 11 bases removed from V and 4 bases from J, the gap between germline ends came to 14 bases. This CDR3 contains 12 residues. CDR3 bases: TGTGCCTCCTGGGGGGGGGTCTATGGCTACACCTTC. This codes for CASWGGVYGYTF.

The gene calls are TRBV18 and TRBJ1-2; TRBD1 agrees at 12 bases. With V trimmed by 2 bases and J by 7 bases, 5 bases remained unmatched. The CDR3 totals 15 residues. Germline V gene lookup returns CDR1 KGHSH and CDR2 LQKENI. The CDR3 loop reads CASSPEGQGASGYTF. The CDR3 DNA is TGTGCCAGCTCACCAGAGGGACAGGGGGCGAGTGGCTACACCTTC.

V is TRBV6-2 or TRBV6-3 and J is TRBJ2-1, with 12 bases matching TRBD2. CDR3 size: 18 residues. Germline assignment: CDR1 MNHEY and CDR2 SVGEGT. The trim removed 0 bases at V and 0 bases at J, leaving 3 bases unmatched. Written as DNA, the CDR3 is TGTGCCAGCAGTTACTCGAGGACTAGCGGGATCTCCTACAATGAGCAGTTCTTC. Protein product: CASSYSRTSGISYNEQFF.

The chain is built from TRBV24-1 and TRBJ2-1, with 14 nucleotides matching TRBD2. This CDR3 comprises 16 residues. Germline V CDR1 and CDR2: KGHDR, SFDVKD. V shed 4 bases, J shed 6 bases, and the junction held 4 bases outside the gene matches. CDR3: CATSDGGLAGGNEQFF. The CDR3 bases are TGTGCCACCAGTGACGGAGGACTAGCGGGAGGCAATGAGCAGTTCTTC.